These 27 T cell receptor beta chains share one sample of origin, sequenced in a study of blood T cell repertoires in COVID-19. The repertoire was sequenced with immunoSEQ multiplex PCR; TCRdb's copy has only in-frame clones and lacks some. The repertoire holds 110,000 to 150,000 clones, with around 72% as singletons. Sequencing was done on a sample of peripheral blood. The source is a woman in her fifties or sixties with acute or convalescent COVID-19.

V and J are TRBV6-5 and TRBJ2-1; 9 bases are a match to TRBD1. Trimming took 6 bases from V and 2 from J; bases not matched to a gene: 5. This CDR3 has 15 amino acids. Germline V gene lookup returns CDR1 MNHEY and CDR2 SVGAGI. The CDR3 here is CASRSGTGTYNEQFF. The CDR3 DNA follows: TGTGCCAGCAGGTCCGGGACAGGGACCTACAATGAGCAGTTCTTC.

The V call is TRBV21-1, the J call TRBJ1-5; the table's D gene call, TRBD1, was not cross checked with the DNA. TRBV21-1 is a known pseudogene. CDR3 size: 16 residues. The CDR3 DNA reads TGTGCCAGCAGCAAAAGCACCACAGTACTCAATCAGCCCCAGCATTTT. Protein: CASSKSTTVLNQPQHF.

The V call is TRBV28, the J call TRBJ2-3; 9 bases line up with TRBD2. V was pared by 5 bases and J by 5 bases, with 11 bases of the junction left unmatched. Looked up from germline, CDR1 is MDHEN and CDR2 is SYDVKM. The CDR3 runs 16 residues. DNA for the CDR3: TGTGCCAGCAGTGCCCCCTCGCGGGAGGGCCGAGATACGCAGTATTTT. Protein: CASSAPSREGRDTQYF.

This chain connects TRBV7-9 to TRBJ2-7, with D possibly TRBD2 on 5 matching bases. There are 13 residues in the CDR3. From germline, CDR1 is SEHNR and CDR2 FQNEAQ (reference sequence). The V end was cut by 8 bases, the J end by 4 bases, with 15 bases between. CDR3 nucleotides: TGTGCCAGCGCGGGCGGATACGAGTACGAGCAGTACTTC. Protein: CASAGGYEYEQYF.

The gene calls are TRBV6-5 and TRBJ2-7, with 11 nucleotides matching TRBD2. This CDR3 spans 14 amino acids. Germline loops: CDR1 MNHEY, CDR2 SVGAGI. The ends lost 5 bases at V and 3 bases at J; junction bases unmatched: 3. CDR3 loop: CASSRLAGLYEQYF. CDR3 coding DNA: TGTGCCAGCAGTCGACTAGCGGGACTCTACGAGCAGTACTTC.

The chain uses TRBV21-1 and TRBJ1-5; the DNA was not used to check the table's D call, TRBD1. TRBV21-1 counts as a pseudogene. The CDR3 has 17 residues. CDR3 bases: TGTGCCTCTCGGGAAGGGGGCACAAGAGCTGGCAATCAGCCCCAGCATTTT. Its translation: CASREGGTRAGNQPQHF.

The J gene is TRBJ2-7, the V gene TRBV11-1, with 10 nucleotides matching TRBD1. The CDR3 runs to 17 residues. The V gene's germline CDR1 is SGHAT and CDR2 FQDESV (reference sequence). Trimming at V came to 0 bases and at J to 5 bases, leaving 10 bases not matched to a gene. CDR3 DNA: TGTGCCAGCAGCTTAGCCCCACCAGGGACAGGGGAAGACGAGCAGTACTTC. Its translation: CASSLAPPGTGEDEQYF.

This clone turned up a few times. The CDR3 bases are TGTGCCAGCGCTAGGGGCGGAGAGGTGGGTCAGCCCCAGCATTTT. Encoded protein: CASARGGEVGQPQHF. The chain has TRBV15 and TRBJ1-5; D may be TRBD1 (5 bases). The germline V and J ends were trimmed by 10 bases and 6 bases, with 22 bases remaining between them. CDR1 and CDR2 from the germline V gene are LNHNV and YYDKDF (reference sequence). There are 15 residues in the CDR3. Drawing the rest from reference TRBV15 and TRBJ1-5, the complete variable domain is DAMVIQNPRYQVTQFGKPVTLSCSQTLNHNVMYWYQQKSSQAPKLLFHYYDKDFNNEADTPDNFQSRRPNTSFCFLDIRSPGLGDTAMYLCASARGGEVGQPQHFGDGTRLSIL.

The chain has TRBV4-1 and TRBJ2-1; 12 bases agree with TRBD2. CDR3 length: 20 residues. Per the germline V gene, CDR1 is MGHRA and CDR2 is YSYEKL. V gave up 1 base and J gave up 2 bases; unmatched junction bases: 12. In nucleotides, the CDR3 is TGCGCCAGCAGCCAAGGAGCTAGCGGGAGGGCCCATTCCGCCTACAATGAGCAGTTCTTC. Its protein is CASSQGASGRAHSAYNEQFF.

The CDR3 loop is CASSLVRESYTF. CDR3 DNA: TGTGCCAGCAGCTTGGTGAGGGAAAGCTACACCTTC. The J gene is TRBJ1-2, the V gene TRBV5-4; no definite D call. Germline V gene data show CDR1 as SGHNT and CDR2 as YYREEE (reference sequence). There are 12 residues in the CDR3. V lost 0 bases to trimming and J lost 9 bases, with 9 bases between them.

The rearrangement joins TRBV6-5 to TRBJ2-2; no definite D call. The V gene lost 4 bases and the J gene lost 5 bases, with 8 bases spanning the gap. CDR1 MNHEY and CDR2 SVGAGI come from the germline V gene. The CDR3 spans 13 residues. CDR3 DNA: TGTGCCAGCAGTTTATCTAGAACCGGGGAGCTGTTTTTT. Its translation is CASSLSRTGELFF.

The DNA of the CDR3 is TGTGCCAGCAGCTCGAGCGGGTCTGCCTACAATGAGCAGTTCTTC. Its protein is CASSSSGSAYNEQFF. The J gene is TRBJ2-1, the V gene TRBV7-3, with D maybe TRBD2 (6 bases). V shed 4 bases and J shed 2 bases, with 12 bases lying between them. This CDR3 is built from 15 residues. Per the germline V gene, CDR1 is SGHTA and CDR2 is FQGTGA.

This clone was seen more than once but under ten times. The chain uses TRBV11-2 and TRBJ2-2; 11 nucleotides align to TRBD2. Germline V gene sequence: CDR1 SGHAT, CDR2 FQNNGV. J was trimmed by 1 base and V by 4 bases; bases with no gene match: 8. The CDR3 has 18 residues. The DNA of the CDR3 is TGTGCCAGCAGCTCCCCCGGGACTAGCGGAATGAACACCGGGGAGCTGTTTTTT. Translated: CASSSPGTSGMNTGELFF.

The chain couples TRBV6-5 to TRBJ2-7; TRBD1 is a possible D gene (6 bases). V lost 7 bases to trimming and J lost 3 bases, with 13 bases between them. This CDR3 contains 13 residues. Germline assignment: CDR1 MNHEY and CDR2 SVGAGI. CDR3 residues: CASTTGGGYEQYF. In DNA, the CDR3 is TGTGCCAGCACGACAGGAGGAGGCTACGAGCAGTACTTC.

CDR3 sequence: CATSDFRVPDTQYF. In DNA, the CDR3 is TGTGCCACCAGTGATTTCAGGGTCCCAGATACGCAGTATTTT. This chain connects TRBV24-1 to TRBJ2-3, with D maybe TRBD1 (5 bases). The germline V gene has CDR1 KGHDR and CDR2 SFDVKD. Deletions cut 1 base from V and 4 bases from J, with 8 bases between. This CDR3 has 14 residues.

The chain couples TRBV5-1 to TRBJ2-1; no firm D call. Trimming shortened V by 0 bases and J by 4 bases, and 5 bases separated the two germline ends. The germline V gene encodes CDR1 SGHRS and CDR2 YFSETQ. The CDR3 is 13 amino acids. The CDR3 bases are TGCGCCAGCAGCTTGGGACTTTACAATGAGCAGTTCTTC. The encoded protein is CASSLGLYNEQFF.

This clone was seen just once. The chain has TRBV19 and TRBJ2-3; 7 bases agree with TRBD2. Germline V lookup: CDR1 LNHDA, CDR2 SQIVND (reference sequence). This CDR3 is built from 14 residues. J was trimmed by 2 bases and V by 7 bases; bases with no gene match: 6. In DNA form, the CDR3 reads TGTGCCAGTACCCCAGCGGGGCACACAGATACGCAGTATTTT. It translates to CASTPAGHTDTQYF.

The chain carries TRBV6-4 and TRBJ1-1, with D possibly matching TRBD1 (6 bases). The ends were cut back, 0 bases at V and 5 bases at J, with 10 bases in the middle. Germline V lookup: CDR1 MRHNA, CDR2 SNTAGT. CDR3 length equals 14 residues. The CDR3 loop reads CASSDSNRATEAFF. CDR3 nucleotides: TGTGCCAGCAGTGACTCGAACAGGGCTACTGAAGCTTTCTTT.

CDR3 loop: CASAHQAGAFGNEQYF. The DNA for the CDR3 is TGTGCCAGTGCCCACCAAGCGGGGGCGTTTGGGAACGAGCAGTACTTC. V is TRBV19 and J is TRBJ2-7; 8 bases are a match to TRBD2. In germline, CDR1 is LNHDA, CDR2 SQIVND (reference sequence). With 8 bases clipped from V and 5 bases from J, the junction kept 17 bases outside the gene matches. This CDR3 is 16 amino acids long. The whole variable domain, filled in from reference TRBV19 and TRBJ2-7, reads DGGITQSPKYLFRKEGQNVTLSCEQNLNHDAMYWYRQDPGQGLRLIYYSQIVNDFQKGDIAEGYSVSREKKESFPLTVTSAQKNPTAFYLCASAHQAGAFGNEQYFGPGTRLTVT.

The J gene is TRBJ2-5, the V gene TRBV9, with 10 bases fitting TRBD2. Trimming took 0 bases from V and 4 from J; bases not matched to a gene: 12. Germline loops: CDR1 SGDLS, CDR2 YYNGEE. CDR3 size: 18 residues. Written as DNA, the CDR3 is TGTGCCAGCAGCGTAGGGACTAGCGGACTCCTCAGGGGAGAGACCCAGTACTTC. Protein: CASSVGTSGLLRGETQYF.

V is TRBV5-1 and J is TRBJ2-1; a weak D match, TRBD2 (5 bases). V lost 5 bases to trimming and J lost 0 bases, with 12 bases between them. The CDR3 length is 15 residues. CDR1 SGHRS and CDR2 YFSETQ come from the germline V gene. The CDR3 spells CASRPSLSSYNEQFF. Written as DNA, the CDR3 is TGCGCCAGCAGACCTAGCCTTAGCTCCTACAATGAGCAGTTCTTC.

The chain has TRBV25-1 and TRBJ2-4; 8 bases agree with TRBD1. CDR3 length equals 13 residues. V shed 5 bases, J shed 4 bases, and the junction held 1 base outside the gene matches. Looked up from germline, CDR1 is MGHDK and CDR2 is SYGVNS. CDR3 nucleotides: TGTGCCAGCAGTTGGGACAGGAAAAACATTCAGTACTTC. Its translation is CASSWDRKNIQYF. The entire variable domain, with the rest obtained from reference TRBV25-1 and TRBJ2-4, is as follows: EADIYQTPRYLVIGTGKKITLECSQTMGHDKMYWYQQDPGMELHLIHYSYGVNSTEKGDLSSESTVSRIRTEHFPLTLESARPSHTSQYLCASSWDRKNIQYFGAGTRLSVL.

This chain links TRBV10-1 with TRBJ2-3; 10 positions agree with TRBD2. The CDR3 is 18 residues long. From germline, CDR1 is WNHNN and CDR2 SYGVQD (reference sequence). After removal of 6 bases from V and 4 bases from J, the junction contained 16 bases not matched to a gene. CDR3 DNA: TGCGCCAGCAGCGACCCCGTCGGACTAGCGGATCCCCCAGATACGCAGTATTTT. Amino acids: CASSDPVGLADPPDTQYF.

This clone was found a few times. V usage is TRBV5-1 and J usage is TRBJ2-5, with 9 positions matching TRBD1. V dropped 3 bases and J dropped 3; count of bases not matched to a gene: 9. This CDR3 comprises 16 residues. Germline values: CDR1 SGHRS, CDR2 YFSETQ. CDR3 region: CASSSTGGSVKETQYF. DNA for the CDR3: TGCGCCAGCAGCTCGACAGGGGGTTCGGTAAAAGAGACCCAGTACTTC.

V usage is TRBV28 and J usage is TRBJ1-4; D gene unclear. Germline-derived CDR1 and CDR2 are MDHEN and SYDVKM. V lost 6 bases and J 3 bases, leaving 5 bases between the germline ends. This CDR3 comprises 12 residues. The chain's CDR3 is CASSLSNEKLFF. CDR3 bases: TGTGCCAGCAGCCTATCTAATGAAAAACTGTTTTTT.

The chain is built from TRBV6-5 and TRBJ2-3, with TRBD2 identical over 10 bases. V lost 6 bases, J lost 2 bases, and 5 bases stayed unmatched. Per germline, CDR1 MNHEY and CDR2 SVGAGI. This CDR3 has 15 amino acids. This CDR3 reads CASSPLAGATDTQYF. Here the CDR3 DNA reads TGTGCCAGCAGCCCCCTAGCGGGAGCCACAGATACGCAGTATTTT.

V gene TRBV11-3 combines with J gene TRBJ2-2, with a tentative D call TRBD2 (6 bases). The CDR3 totals 17 residues. Trimming stripped 3 bases from V and 4 bases from J, with 18 bases between. Germline V CDR1 and CDR2: SGHNT, YENEEA. The CDR3 DNA reads TGTGCCAGCAGCTTTTCCTCGGGACTCTCCGGCACCGGGGAGCTGTTTTTT. This translates into CASSFSSGLSGTGELFF.